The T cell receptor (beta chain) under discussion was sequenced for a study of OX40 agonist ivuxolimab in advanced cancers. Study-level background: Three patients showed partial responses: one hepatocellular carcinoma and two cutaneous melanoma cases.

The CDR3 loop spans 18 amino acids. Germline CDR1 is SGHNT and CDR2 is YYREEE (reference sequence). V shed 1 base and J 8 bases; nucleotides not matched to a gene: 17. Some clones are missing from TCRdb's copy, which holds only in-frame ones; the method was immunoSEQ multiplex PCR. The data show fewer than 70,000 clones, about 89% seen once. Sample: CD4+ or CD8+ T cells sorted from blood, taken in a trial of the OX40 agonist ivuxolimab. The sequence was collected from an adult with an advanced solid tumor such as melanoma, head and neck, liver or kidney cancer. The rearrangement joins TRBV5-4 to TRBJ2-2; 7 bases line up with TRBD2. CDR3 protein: CASSLRVLSGNIRGELFF. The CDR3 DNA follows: TGTGCCAGCAGCTTGAGGGTCCTGAGCGGGAATATTCGGGGGGAGCTGTTTTTT.